In this sample, the clone carrying this TCR beta chain turned up once. This entry is derived from a study of Ad26.COV2.S vaccination and SARS-CoV-2 variants. Treatment given: around 19 received Ad26.COV2.S at low or high dose, single or two shots; several received placebo; per-sample allocation not given. Vaccine and placebo recipients were sampled on day 63 after the first injection. Only in-frame clones appear in the TCRdb table, and some are missing; sequencing was by immunoSEQ multiplex PCR. The top ten clones hold approximately 5.8% of a sample with around 310,000 clones, roughly 90% of them seen once. The CDR3 is 14 amino acids. The germline gives CDR1 MNHEY, CDR2 SVGEGT. V dropped 5 bases and J dropped 8 bases, with 15 bases sitting between them.

V is TRBV6-2 or TRBV6-3 and J is TRBJ1-4, with a weak D call TRBD1 (5 bases). Source: peripheral blood, taken in a trial of Ad26.COV2.S vaccine versus placebo. The receptor was derived from a person aged 18-60 years who received the Ad26.COV2.S COVID-19 vaccine or a placebo. The CDR3 protein is CASSQGPPWEKLFF. The CDR3 nucleotides read TGTGCCAGCAGTCAGGGCCCACCGTGGGAAAAACTGTTTTTT.